Following are 29 T cell receptor beta chains from one sample sequenced in a study of T cells after yellow fever vaccination (dated by TCRdb to about 2019). The library was prepared using 5' RACE. Sequencing instrument: Illumina HiSeq 2500. Using fastp at Q25 and MiXCR, TCRdb reprocessed the public reads and kept productive beta chains. CDR3 protein sequences are deduplicated, and each keeps its most common genes and DNA. Recorded for this sample are about 400,000 distinct CDR3 sequences; roughly 6.2% of them occurred a single time. The top ten clonotypes cover 15% of the sample. The treatment or condition label, read with the paper, signifies: live attenuated yellow fever vaccine strain. This material consisted of PBMCs, taken 5 days after the yellow fever booster vaccination. These receptors came from a man younger than 45 who received the YFV17D yellow fever vaccine.

The chain is built from TRBV5-6 and TRBJ1-1; D gene unclear. The V gene's germline CDR1 is SGHDT and CDR2 YYEEEE. The CDR3 extends over 15 amino acids. Trimming cost V 4 bases and J 1 base, with 14 bases left between them. CDR3 residues: CASSPPSGSNTEAFF. CDR3 nucleotide sequence: TGTGCCAGCAGCCCTCCCTCGGGCTCGAACACTGAAGCTTTCTTT.

This clonotype was recorded a few times. The chain joins TRBV29-1 to TRBJ2-1, with TRBD2 identical over 7 bases. Losses at the gene ends were 6 bases for V and 3 bases for J; bases not matched to a gene: 5. The germline V gene encodes CDR1 SQVTM and CDR2 ANQGSEA. The CDR3 is made up of 13 amino acids. CDR3 bases: TGCAGCGTACTAGCGAAATACTACAATGAGCAGTTCTTC. This encodes CSVLAKYYNEQFF.

This clonotype showed up many times. The chain uses TRBV7-2 and TRBJ2-7; 9 bases line up with TRBD1. V shed 4 bases, J shed 0 bases, and the junction held 10 bases outside the gene matches. The CDR3 has 17 amino acids. Germline CDR1 and CDR2: SGHTA and FQGNSA. CDR3 sequence: CASSYRIPGQGSYEQYF. DNA for the CDR3: TGTGCCAGCAGCTACCGCATCCCGGGACAGGGCTCCTACGAGCAGTACTTC.

This clonotype was picked up a small number of times. The chain couples TRBV7-2 to TRBJ2-7; D is unresolved. The CDR3 spans 13 residues. The germline V gene encodes CDR1 SGHTA and CDR2 FQGNSA. Trimming stripped 5 bases from V and 2 bases from J, with 10 bases between. CDR3 coding DNA: TGTGCCAGCAGCGCGCCCTCTACCTACGAGCAGTACTTC. It specifies CASSAPSTYEQYF.

This clonotype was seen more than once but under ten times. V and J are TRBV7-2 and TRBJ1-1, with 7 bases aligning to TRBD1. Germline values: CDR1 SGHTA, CDR2 FQGNSA. V lost 2 bases and J lost 4; bases outside the gene matches: 4. The CDR3 length is 14 residues. The CDR3 bases are TGTGCCAGCAGCTTAATGGCAGGGGGCACTGAAGCTTTCTTT. Protein product: CASSLMAGGTEAFF.

There are many counts of this clonotype. This chain connects TRBV29-1 to TRBJ2-3; 12 bases are a match to TRBD2. The CDR3 extends over 14 amino acids. V dropped 6 bases and J dropped 2; count of bases not matched to a gene: 3. Germline V gene sequence: CDR1 SQVTM, CDR2 ANQGSEA. The CDR3 reads CSVLAGGFTDTQYF. The CDR3 DNA reads TGCAGCGTACTAGCGGGAGGTTTCACAGATACGCAGTATTTT.

A word on this clonotype: Germline is not matched at one junction end, which may reflect a read error. This chain joins TRBV20-1 and TRBJ2-1, with no clear D. Per germline, CDR1 DFQATT and CDR2 SNEGSKA (reference sequence). There are 14 residues in the CDR3. The DNA of the CDR3 is TGCTGTGCTCCGACTGCAACAACCTACAATGAGCAGTTCTTC. This codes for CCAPTATTYNEQFF.

This clonotype occurred many times. This sequence joins TRBV12-3 or TRBV12-4 and TRBJ2-1, with TRBD2 matching 7 bases. This CDR3 has 12 amino acids. Trimming cost V 3 bases and J 7 bases; bases outside gene matches: 0. CDR3 protein: CASSFSGNEQFF. The CDR3 region has the DNA TGTGCCAGCAGTTTTAGCGGGAATGAGCAGTTCTTC.

This chain uses TRBV19 with TRBJ2-1; weak D call: TRBD1 (5 bases). This CDR3 region has 14 residues. Germline CDR1 and CDR2: LNHDA and SQIVND (reference sequence). The V and J ends lost 10 bases and 0 bases respectively, with 13 bases between them. In nucleotides, the CDR3 is TGTGCCACCGGTACAGGCAGCTCCTACAATGAGCAGTTCTTC. It specifies CATGTGSSYNEQFF.

For this clonotype: A much more abundant neighbour one base away suggests this may be a read error. J is TRBJ2-1 and V is TRBV7-2, with 8 nucleotides matching TRBD2. The CDR3 contains 15 residues. Germline CDR1 and CDR2: SGHTA and FQGNSA. The V gene end was trimmed by 0 bases and the J gene end by 7 bases; junction bases not matched to a gene: 5. The CDR3 DNA follows: TGTGCCAGCAGCTTAGCTAGCGGGGCGGTAAATGAGCAGTTCTTC. Residues: CASSLASGAVNEQFF. The full variable domain, its missing parts supplied by reference TRBV7-2 and TRBJ2-1, is GAGVSQSPSNKVTEKGKDVELRCDPISGHTALYWYRQSLGQGLEFLIYFQGNSAPDKSGLPSDRFSAERTGGSVSTLTIQRTQQEDSAVYLCASSLASGAVNEQFFGPGTRLTVL.

The chain carries TRBV7-8 and TRBJ2-1; a weak D match, TRBD2 (5 bases). This CDR3 is 14 amino acids long. V was trimmed by 1 base and J by 7 bases, leaving 11 bases between them. Per germline, CDR1 SGHVS and CDR2 FQNEAQ. The CDR3 nucleotides read TGTGCCAGCAGCTTAGAGTGGTGGGAGAATGAGCAGTTCTTC. Its protein is CASSLEWWENEQFF. Looking up the rest from reference TRBV7-8 and TRBJ2-1 gives the full variable domain: GAGVSQSPRYKVAKRGQDVALRCDPISGHVSLFWYQQALGQGPEFLTYFQNEAQLDKSGLPSDRFFAERPEGSVSTLKIQRTQQEDSAVYLCASSLEWWENEQFFGPGTRLTVL.

The rearrangement links TRBV6-1 to TRBJ2-1; 9 nucleotides match TRBD2. V was clipped by 8 bases and J by 0 bases; unmatched bases: 8. CDR1 is MNHNS and CDR2 is SASEGT in the germline V gene. The CDR3 loop spans 16 amino acids. The CDR3 nucleotides read TGTGCCAGCGCGGGACTAGCAGAGAGCTCCTACAATGAGCAGTTCTTC. Translation gives CASAGLAESSYNEQFF.

As for this clonotype: Possible read error: a much larger clone is one base away. The chain is built from TRBV7-9 and TRBJ1-1, with D unclear. This CDR3 region has 12 residues. Trimming left V 2 bases short and J 2 bases short, with 3 bases between. Germline V CDR1 and CDR2: SEHNR, FQNEAQ (reference sequence). As DNA, the CDR3 is TGTGCCAGCAGCTTAATCAACACTGAAGCTTTCTTT. Residues: CASSLINTEAFF.

This clonotype was detected ten times or more. The chain couples TRBV4-3 to TRBJ2-3; D call uncertain. The germline CDR1 and CDR2 sequences are LGHNA and YSLEER. Trimming took off 4 bases at V and 5 bases at J, with 16 bases between the two ends. The CDR3 runs 15 residues. Here the CDR3 reads CASSPLAEMRDTQYF. In DNA form, the CDR3 reads TGCGCCAGCAGCCCTCTGGCGGAGATGAGAGATACGCAGTATTTT.

At least ten counts were recorded for this clonotype. V and J are TRBV20-1 and TRBJ2-1; D gene uncertain. Germline CDR1 is DFQATT and CDR2 is SNEGSKA (reference sequence). CDR3 length: 12 amino acids. Trimming removed 6 bases from V and 5 bases from J, with 11 bases in between. The CDR3 loop reads CSAPSRHNEQFF. The CDR3 nucleotides are TGCAGTGCCCCGAGCAGACACAATGAGCAGTTCTTC.

This clonotype was observed many times. V gene TRBV29-1 combines with J gene TRBJ1-2, with D uncertain. Germline-derived CDR1 and CDR2 are SQVTM and ANQGSEA. With 0 bases removed from V and 4 bases from J, the gap between germline ends came to 6 bases. The CDR3 has 12 residues. The CDR3 DNA sequence: TGCAGCGTTGAAGAGTTGGGCTATGGCTACACCTTC. Translated: CSVEELGYGYTF. The full variable domain, rest sourced from reference TRBV29-1 and TRBJ1-2, is SAVISQKPSRDICQRGTSLTIQCQVDSQVTMMFWYRQQPGQSLTLIATANQGSEATYESGFVIDKFPISRPNLTFSTLTVSNMSPEDSSIYLCSVEELGYGYTFGSGTRLTVV.

This clonotype has just a few counts. V usage is TRBV15 and J usage is TRBJ2-5; TRBD2 agrees at 9 bases. CDR1 and CDR2 from the germline V gene are LNHNV and YYDKDF (reference sequence). J was trimmed by 8 bases and V by 8 bases; bases with no gene match: 6. The CDR3 is 12 amino acids. CDR3 sequence: CATGAGGFTQYF. The CDR3, as DNA: TGTGCCACCGGGGCGGGAGGGTTTACCCAGTACTTC.

The sample holds many counts of this clonotype. The chain couples TRBV9 to TRBJ2-3; D is unclear. The germline V gene has CDR1 SGDLS and CDR2 YYNGEE. Trimming removed 4 bases from V and 5 bases from J, with 23 bases in between. This CDR3 has 17 amino acids. This chain's CDR3 is CASSSEAHDRYGDTQYF. The CDR3 DNA reads as TGTGCCAGCAGCTCAGAGGCCCACGATAGATATGGAGATACGCAGTATTTT.

This clonotype was counted between two and nine times. The CDR3 region is CASSLYGQWETQYF. CDR3 nucleotides: TGTGCCAGCAGCTTATACGGACAGTGGGAGACCCAGTACTTC. The chain couples TRBV5-6 to TRBJ2-5, with D possibly being TRBD1 (6 bases). Between the trimmed V and J ends, which lost 2 bases and 5 bases, there was a span of 13 bases. CDR1 is SGHDT, CDR2 YYEEEE, per germline. The CDR3 has 14 residues. Supplemented by reference TRBV5-6 and TRBJ2-5, the full variable domain reads DAGVTQSPTHLIKTRGQQVTLRCSPKSGHDTVSWYQQALGQGPQFIFQYYEEEERQRGNFPDRFSGHQFPNYSSELNVNALLLGDSALYLCASSLYGQWETQYFGPGTRLLVL.

V and J are TRBV20-1 and TRBJ2-2, with unresolved D. Trimming shortened V by 5 bases and J by 4 bases, and 11 bases separated the two germline ends. The germline CDR1 and CDR2 sequences are DFQATT and SNEGSKA (reference sequence). This CDR3 comprises 13 residues. The CDR3 region is CSARHPLTGELFF. DNA for the CDR3: TGCAGTGCTCGCCATCCCCTCACCGGGGAGCTGTTTTTT.

This rearrangement joins TRBV7-7 to TRBJ2-1; possible D gene TRBD2, 5 bases. V lost 5 bases and J 0 bases, leaving 14 bases between the germline ends. The CDR3 loop spans 16 amino acids. Germline CDR1 is SSHAT and CDR2 is FNYEAQ (reference sequence). CDR3 nucleotides: TGTGCCAGCAGCCCCTACAACGGAGGCTCCTACAATGAGCAGTTCTTC. This sequence encodes CASSPYNGGSYNEQFF.

This clonotype came up a few times. V is TRBV24-1 and J is TRBJ2-1; D call uncertain. Trimming cost V 3 bases and J 15 bases, with 11 bases left between them. This CDR3 comprises 11 residues. Germline CDR1 and CDR2: KGHDR and SFDVKD. CDR3 sequence: CATSDPPGRFF. The CDR3 coding sequence is TGTGCCACCAGTGATCCACCGGGTCGGTTCTTC.

This clonotype was observed many times. The V call is TRBV27, the J call TRBJ2-7; D not resolved. V gave up 0 bases and J gave up 4 bases, with 13 bases separating them. The germline V gene has CDR1 MNHEY and CDR2 SMNVEV (reference sequence). The length of the CDR3 is 15 residues. CDR3 amino acids: CASSLSLSPGYEQYF. The CDR3, as DNA: TGTGCCAGCAGTTTATCTCTCTCCCCCGGGTACGAGCAGTACTTC.

This clonotype was seen many times. V gene TRBV7-3 combines with J gene TRBJ2-1, with a tentative D call TRBD2 (5 bases). Trimming took 5 bases from V and 6 from J, leaving 17 bases between them. This CDR3 is 15 amino acids long. Germline V lookup: CDR1 SGHTA, CDR2 FQGTGA. This chain's CDR3 is CASSLGSSRGNEQFF. As DNA, the CDR3 is TGTGCCAGCAGCCTCGGGTCTAGTCGGGGCAATGAGCAGTTCTTC.

Only a few counts were recorded for this clonotype. This chain joins TRBV14 and TRBJ2-7; 10 bases agree with TRBD2. The CDR3 extends over 15 amino acids. V trimming: 1 base; J trimming: 5 bases; junction bases outside the gene matches: 5. The germline CDR1 and CDR2 sequences are SGHDN and FVKESK. The CDR3 sequence is CASSQALAGVDEQYF. The CDR3 DNA follows: TGTGCCAGCAGCCAAGCCCTAGCGGGAGTCGACGAGCAGTACTTC.

The chain employs TRBV20-1 and TRBJ2-1; 10 positions match TRBD2. Germline CDR1 and CDR2: DFQATT and SNEGSKA (reference sequence). This CDR3 comprises 12 residues. V shed 4 bases and J 9 bases; nucleotides not matched to a gene: 3. DNA for the CDR3: TGCAGTGCTAACGGACTAGCGGTTGAGCAGTTCTTC. Translated, it gives CSANGLAVEQFF.

This clonotype was observed at least ten times. The chain combines TRBV18 with TRBJ2-3; D is possibly TRBD2 (5 bases). The V gene lost 5 bases and the J gene lost 4 bases, with 7 bases spanning the gap. Per the germline V gene, CDR1 is KGHSH and CDR2 is LQKENI. CDR3 length: 12 residues. The CDR3 coding sequence is TGTGCCAGCTCAACGGACTCAGATACGCAGTATTTT. Protein: CASSTDSDTQYF.

The V gene is TRBV5-1, the J gene TRBJ2-3; 10 bases align to TRBD2. The V and J ends lost 7 bases and 2 bases, in that order; junction bases with no gene match: 16. Germline V CDR1 and CDR2: SGHRS, YFSETQ. The CDR3 is 18 residues long. The CDR3 protein is CASGFLSSGTSATDTQYF. The CDR3 DNA follows: TGCGCCAGCGGGTTCCTATCCTCCGGGACTAGCGCCACAGATACGCAGTATTTT. Based on the CDR3 plus reference TRBV5-1 and TRBJ2-3, the full variable domain is KAGVTQTPRYLIKTRGQQVTLSCSPISGHRSVSWYQQTPGQGLQFLFEYFSETQRNKGNFPGRFSGRQFSNSRSEMNVSTLELGDSALYLCASGFLSSGTSATDTQYFGPGTRLTVL.

This clonotype came up a few times. The rearrangement uses TRBV7-2 and TRBJ2-7, with TRBD1 matching 10 bases. The CDR3 has 13 residues. Trimming at V came to 5 bases and at J to 6 bases, leaving 4 bases not matched to a gene. Germline loops: CDR1 SGHTA, CDR2 FQGNSA. The CDR3 loop is CASSRQGAGEQYF. DNA of the CDR3: TGTGCCAGCAGCCGACAGGGGGCGGGCGAGCAGTACTTC.